This TCR beta chain was found in a study of T-cell reconstitution after alpha-beta-depleted transplantation in children. V was pared by 6 bases and J by 10 bases, with 25 bases between. CDR3 length: 16 amino acids. Preparation of the TCRbeta library used unique molecular identifiers. From the PCR reads, TCRdb called clonotypes with MiXCR, one entry per CDR3 protein. Seen here are around 500,000 distinct CDR3 sequences, around 12% observed once, and the top ten hold under 7%. The starting material was PBMCs from the stem cell graft donor, obtained from the stem cell graft. The chain joins TRBV12-3 or TRBV12-4 to TRBJ2-1, with D maybe TRBD2 (6 bases). The receptor comes from a human donor who donated a stem cell graft to a child with combined immunodeficiency. The CDR3 bases are TGTGCCAGCAGCTCATTCGGAGGGAATGAGAGGGACGAGCAGTTCTTC. This encodes CASSSFGGNERDEQFF.